What follows are 32 T cell receptor beta chains derived from one specimen sequenced in a study of blood T cell repertoires in COVID-19. Measured with immunoSEQ multiplex PCR; TCRdb has only the in-frame clones, and not every one. There are tens of thousands of clones in the sample; roughly 86% occur only once, and approximately 60% lies in the top ten. What was sequenced was peripheral blood. These receptors originate from a man aged 65 to 79 with acute or convalescent COVID-19.

The chain employs TRBV28 and TRBJ2-7; 7 nucleotides agree with TRBD1. The trim removed 11 bases at V and 3 bases at J, leaving 19 bases unmatched. This CDR3 contains 16 residues. Germline V gene sequence: CDR1 MDHEN, CDR2 SYDVKM. The CDR3 bases are TGTGCCTCCAAAGGGATAAAACCGGGACAGAACTACGAGCAGTACTTC. Encoded protein: CASKGIKPGQNYEQYF.

This chain connects TRBV5-1 to TRBJ2-3; 8 nucleotides agree with TRBD2. Per germline, CDR1 SGHRS and CDR2 YFSETQ. This CDR3 spans 14 amino acids. Unmatched junction bases numbered 2, after V lost 4 bases and J lost 1 base. In DNA, the CDR3 is TGCGCCAGCAGCACGACTAGCGGCACAGATACGCAGTATTTT. It is translated as CASSTTSGTDTQYF. The whole variable domain, remainder taken from reference TRBV5-1 and TRBJ2-3, is KAGVTQTPRYLIKTRGQQVTLSCSPISGHRSVSWYQQTPGQGLQFLFEYFSETQRNKGNFPGRFSGRQFSNSRSEMNVSTLELGDSALYLCASSTTSGTDTQYFGPGTRLTVL.

The V gene is TRBV9, the J gene TRBJ1-2; a weak D match, TRBD1 (5 bases). In germline, CDR1 is SGDLS, CDR2 YYNGEE. V shed 3 bases and J shed 4 bases, with 19 bases lying between them. This CDR3 has 16 amino acids. DNA for the CDR3: TGTGCCAGCAGCGCGAAGGGGAACGGAGGGCGCTATGGCTACACCTTC. Translating gives CASSAKGNGGRYGYTF.

The chain recombines TRBV19 with TRBJ1-1, with 10 bases that match TRBD1. V lost 5 bases and J lost 5; bases outside the gene matches: 8. The V gene's germline CDR1 is LNHDA and CDR2 SQIVND (reference sequence). The CDR3 is 15 amino acids. Here the CDR3 DNA reads TGTGCCAGTAGTTTAGGACAGGGGGTGTTAACTGAAGCTTTCTTT. Translated, it gives CASSLGQGVLTEAFF.

J is TRBJ1-3 and V is TRBV28; 8 bases agree with TRBD1. CDR3 length equals 16 residues. V shed 7 bases and J 4 bases; nucleotides not matched to a gene: 12. Germline lookup yields CDR1 MDHEN and CDR2 SYDVKM. The CDR3 region has the DNA TGTGCCAGCACCCTCCTACCCGGGACAGGCGGAAACACCATATATTTT. Translating gives CASTLLPGTGGNTIYF.

The chain carries TRBV19 and TRBJ1-1; maybe TRBD1 (6 bases). Germline assignment: CDR1 LNHDA and CDR2 SQIVND (reference sequence). The CDR3 totals 13 residues. Trimming stripped 5 bases from V and 6 bases from J, with 13 bases between. In nucleotides, the CDR3 is TGTGCCAGTAGTGACCACAGGGAGTCTGAAGCTTTCTTT. It codes for CASSDHRESEAFF.

This rearrangement joins TRBV29-1 to TRBJ1-1; a weak D match, TRBD1 (6 bases). Germline V gene lookup returns CDR1 SQVTM and CDR2 ANQGSEA. The V and J ends lost 4 bases and 3 bases respectively, with 12 bases between them. The CDR3 runs to 13 residues. The CDR3 reads CSVGWTADTEAFF. In DNA, the CDR3 is TGCAGCGTTGGGTGGACAGCCGACACTGAAGCTTTCTTT.

The V call is TRBV10-3, the J call TRBJ2-5; TRBD2 is a possible D gene (6 bases). The CDR3 consists of 14 residues. Trimming removed 2 bases from V and 4 bases from J, with 11 bases in between. Germline V gene data show CDR1 as ENHRY and CDR2 as SYGVKD. CDR3 sequence (DNA): TGTGCCATCAGTGAGGAGACTAGGTCAGAGACCCAGTACTTC. Protein product: CAISEETRSETQYF.

The rearrangement joins TRBV20-1 to TRBJ2-3; 7 bases are shared with TRBD1. The CDR3 covers 15 residues. Germline V gene data show CDR1 as DFQATT and CDR2 as SNEGSKA (reference sequence). V lost 3 bases to trimming and J lost 1 base; unmatched junction nucleotides: 7. The CDR3: CSASRLTGGTDTQYF. CDR3 coding DNA: TGCAGTGCTAGTCGTCTCACAGGGGGCACAGATACGCAGTATTTT.

This CDR3 is CATSAPGQGATDTQYF. CDR3 sequence (DNA): TGTGCCACCAGTGCCCCGGGACAGGGAGCAACAGATACGCAGTATTTT. The chain links TRBV24-1 to TRBJ2-3; the match to TRBD1 covers 9 bases. The germline V gene encodes CDR1 KGHDR and CDR2 SFDVKD. This CDR3 is 16 amino acids long. J was trimmed by 3 bases and V by 5 bases; bases with no gene match: 8.

V and J are TRBV7-9 and TRBJ1-2, with TRBD1 identical over 8 bases. V shed 0 bases, J shed 5 bases, and the junction held 5 bases outside the gene matches. The germline V gene has CDR1 SEHNR and CDR2 FQNEAQ (reference sequence). The CDR3 has 15 amino acids. The CDR3 bases are TGTGCCAGCAGCTTAGCGAGGACAGGGCCTTATGGCTACACCTTC. Protein: CASSLARTGPYGYTF.

The rearrangement uses TRBV29-1 and TRBJ1-1, with TRBD1 identical over 7 bases. Germline values: CDR1 SQVTM, CDR2 ANQGSEA. This CDR3 region has 12 residues. J was trimmed by 3 bases and V by 7 bases; bases with no gene match: 5. Written as DNA, the CDR3 is TGCAGCGCCGGGGGACAGTACACTGAAGCTTTCTTT. This sequence encodes CSAGGQYTEAFF.

This chain connects TRBV7-9 to TRBJ2-5; 7 bases fit TRBD2. The CDR3 contains 14 residues. With 7 bases clipped from V and 5 bases from J, the junction kept 10 bases outside the gene matches. Germline V gene lookup returns CDR1 SEHNR and CDR2 FQNEAQ (reference sequence). This CDR3 reads CASIGGNNGETQYF. The CDR3 nucleotides are TGTGCCAGCATCGGGGGGAATAATGGGGAGACCCAGTACTTC.

The V gene is TRBV7-6, the J gene TRBJ1-5; 7 nucleotides align to TRBD1. V was pared by 1 base and J by 3 bases, with 6 bases of the junction left unmatched. Germline CDR1 reads SGHVS; CDR2 reads FNYEAQ. This CDR3 is 16 amino acids long. CDR3 bases: TGTGCCAGCAGCTTAGAGGTGGGACAGTCCAATCAGCCCCAGCATTTT. Residues: CASSLEVGQSNQPQHF.

The chain is built from TRBV11-3 and TRBJ2-1, with 9 bases lining up with TRBD1. The CDR3 contains 17 residues. Germline V CDR1 and CDR2: SGHNT, YENEEA. V gave up 3 bases and J gave up 8 bases; unmatched junction bases: 14. The CDR3 region is CASSFLPGTGSSDEQFF. DNA of the CDR3: TGTGCCAGCAGCTTCCTCCCCGGGACAGGGAGCTCCGATGAGCAGTTCTTC.

The chain has TRBV28 and TRBJ2-3, with 8 bases that match TRBD1. V lost 7 bases to trimming and J lost 6 bases; unmatched junction nucleotides: 6. Germline CDR1 and CDR2: MDHEN and SYDVKM. The CDR3 totals 13 residues. CDR3 coding DNA: TGTGCCAGCACGGGCAGGGGGCTTGATACGCAGTATTTT. It translates to CASTGRGLDTQYF.

The gene calls are TRBV5-1 and TRBJ2-3, with TRBD1 matching 8 bases. J lost 4 bases, V lost 6 bases, and 10 bases had no gene match. CDR1 SGHRS and CDR2 YFSETQ come from the germline V gene. The CDR3 has 15 residues. Written as DNA, the CDR3 is TGCGCCAGCAATCCCCGGACAGGGCGGCCAGATACGCAGTATTTT. Protein sequence: CASNPRTGRPDTQYF.

The chain links TRBV5-4 to TRBJ2-4, with D possibly matching TRBD1 (6 bases). Deletions cut 1 base from V and 1 base from J, with 9 bases between. The CDR3 consists of 15 residues. Germline V gives CDR1 SGHNT, CDR2 YYREEE (reference sequence). As DNA, the CDR3 is TGTGCCAGCAGCTTGCAGGGGCCGGCCAAAAACATTCAGTACTTC. Amino acids: CASSLQGPAKNIQYF.

The gene calls are TRBV6-2 or TRBV6-3 and TRBJ1-2; D is possibly TRBD1 (5 bases). In germline, CDR1 is MNHEY, CDR2 SVGEGT. Trimming pared 7 bases from V and 2 bases from J, leaving 20 bases between. There are 16 residues in the CDR3. CDR3 in amino acids: CASNPLRQPTNYGYTF. The CDR3 DNA reads as TGTGCCAGCAACCCCCTCCGACAGCCGACCAACTATGGCTACACCTTC.

The V call is TRBV28, the J call TRBJ1-3, with D maybe TRBD1 (5 bases). The V gene's germline CDR1 is MDHEN and CDR2 SYDVKM. The CDR3 spans 15 residues. Trimming stripped 7 bases from V and 4 bases from J, with 17 bases between. The CDR3 here is CASTFGGARGNTIYF. CDR3 DNA: TGTGCCAGCACCTTCGGAGGGGCGCGGGGAAACACCATATATTTT.

J is TRBJ2-1 and V is TRBV7-9, with 9 bases identical to TRBD2. The CDR3 has 13 amino acids. Germline CDR1 is SEHNR and CDR2 is FQNEAQ (reference sequence). The J segment lost 4 bases and the V segment lost 8 bases, leaving 3 bases of the junction unmatched. CDR3 sequence: CASGLAKYNEQFF. The DNA of the CDR3 is TGTGCCAGCGGACTAGCGAAGTACAATGAGCAGTTCTTC.

The chain combines TRBV7-9 with TRBJ1-4; D remains ambiguous. Germline V gives CDR1 SEHNR, CDR2 FQNEAQ (reference sequence). Trimming left V 7 bases short and J 2 bases short, with 8 bases between. The CDR3 runs to 13 residues. The CDR3 loop is CASIEQTNEKLFF. The CDR3 DNA follows: TGTGCCAGCATTGAACAGACTAATGAAAAACTGTTTTTT.

The rearrangement joins TRBV4-1 to TRBJ2-7; D remains ambiguous. Trimming cost V 0 bases and J 2 bases, with 14 bases left between them. There are 16 residues in the CDR3. Germline V CDR1 and CDR2: MGHRA, YSYEKL. This chain's CDR3 is CASSQDTQFLTYEQYF. CDR3 sequence (DNA): TGCGCCAGCAGCCAAGATACCCAGTTCTTGACCTACGAGCAGTACTTC.

The gene calls are TRBV6-5 and TRBJ1-3, with D unresolved. CDR1 MNHEY and CDR2 SVGAGI come from the germline V gene. The CDR3 has 15 amino acids. The V and J ends lost 4 bases and 0 bases respectively, with 10 bases between them. CDR3 region: CASSSRRSSGNTIYF. CDR3 coding DNA: TGTGCCAGCAGTTCCAGAAGAAGCTCTGGAAACACCATATATTTT.

This chain connects TRBV6-1 to TRBJ1-3; D not certain. The CDR3 is 15 residues long. Trimming cost V 1 base and J 0 bases, with 7 bases left between them. Germline CDR1 MNHNS, CDR2 SASEGT. The DNA of the CDR3 is TGTGCCAGCAGTGAAGGCAGGATCTCTGGAAACACCATATATTTT. Translation gives CASSEGRISGNTIYF.

Here the CDR3 reads CASSLREGAGEQYF. CDR3 in DNA: TGTGCCAGCAGCTTAAGGGAAGGGGCAGGCGAGCAGTACTTC. This chain joins TRBV7-9 and TRBJ2-7, with a tentative D call TRBD1 (5 bases). The V and J ends lost 2 bases and 6 bases respectively, with 14 bases between them. This CDR3 has 14 amino acids. Germline-derived CDR1 and CDR2 are SEHNR and FQNEAQ (reference sequence).

This clone appeared a few times. CDR3 in amino acids: CASSPSSGRVLYNEQFF. As DNA, the CDR3 is TGTGCCAGCTCACCGAGTAGCGGGAGAGTGTTATACAATGAGCAGTTCTTC. V and J are TRBV18 and TRBJ2-1; 9 nucleotides line up with TRBD2. The junction had 10 bases not matched to a gene; V was cut back by 3 bases and J by 4 bases. From germline, CDR1 is KGHSH and CDR2 LQKENI. The CDR3 has 17 residues.

V and J are TRBV5-5 and TRBJ1-1; D possibly corresponds to TRBD1 (5 bases). The germline V and J ends were trimmed by 2 bases and 1 base, with 15 bases remaining between them. Germline CDR1 and CDR2: SGHKS and YYEKEE (reference sequence). The CDR3 length is 16 residues. For the CDR3, the DNA is TGTGCCAGCAGCTTTGGTCCGCTGGGGCGGAACACTGAAGCTTTCTTT. The encoded protein is CASSFGPLGRNTEAFF.

J is TRBJ1-5 and V is TRBV12-3 or TRBV12-4; D possibly corresponds to TRBD1 (5 bases). V gave up 4 bases and J gave up 5 bases, with 9 bases separating them. The CDR3 has 13 residues. The CDR3 loop is CASSSDRHQPQHF. CDR3 nucleotides: TGTGCCAGCAGTTCCGACAGACATCAGCCCCAGCATTTT.

The chain combines TRBV7-6 with TRBJ2-7; D might be TRBD2 (5 bases). Trimming took off 2 bases at V and 3 bases at J, with 14 bases between the two ends. The CDR3 loop spans 15 amino acids. Germline V gene lookup returns CDR1 SGHVS and CDR2 FNYEAQ. The CDR3 protein is CASSLSRADIYEQYF. The CDR3 DNA reads as TGTGCCAGCAGCTTATCCCGAGCGGATATCTACGAGCAGTACTTC.

This chain links TRBV9 with TRBJ2-7; TRBD1 matches at 7 bases. V dropped 1 base and J dropped 2; count of bases not matched to a gene: 15. The V gene's germline CDR1 is SGDLS and CDR2 YYNGEE. The CDR3 is made up of 18 amino acids. Here the CDR3 reads CASSVFPGGEEQAYEQYF. In DNA form, the CDR3 reads TGTGCCAGCAGCGTATTTCCAGGGGGAGAGGAACAGGCCTACGAGCAGTACTTC.

This chain connects TRBV4-2 to TRBJ2-1, with 7 positions matching TRBD2. CDR3 length equals 15 residues. Looked up from germline, CDR1 is LGHNA and CDR2 is YNFKEQ. Trimming removed 4 bases from V and 7 bases from J; junction bases left unmatched: 10. The CDR3 region has the DNA TGTGCCAGCAGCCCCCCGGGCGGGAGAAGAAATGAGCAGTTCTTC. Residues: CASSPPGGRRNEQFF.